The 14 T cell receptor beta chains given below trace back to one sample, sequenced in a study of monozygotic twins with inflammatory bowel disease. TCRdb re-called the 5' RACE reads; one entry per CDR3 protein, DNA not given. This sample's table reports hundreds of thousands of distinct CDR3 sequences. What was sequenced was blood. The origin of the receptors is a human donor with ulcerative colitis or Crohn's disease, or a healthy co-twin of an affected twin (not recorded which).

The chain has TRBV7-2 and TRBJ2-1; TCRdb's D call of TRBD2 is untestable without DNA. CDR3 length: 15 amino acids. Germline CDR1 reads SGHTA; CDR2 reads FQGNSA. CDR3 sequence: CASSRRGLAGVEQFF.

The V and J genes are TRBV7-8 and TRBJ2-2. The germline V gene encodes CDR1 SGHVS and CDR2 FQNEAQ. The CDR3 is 14 amino acids. CDR3 residues: CASSLMAVTGELFF.

The chain uses TRBV27 and TRBJ2-2; TCRdb gives TRBD1 as the D gene, but with no DNA this cannot be confirmed. Germline V CDR1 and CDR2: MNHEY, SMNVEV (reference sequence). The CDR3 length is 15 residues. The CDR3 here is CASCSPWGVTGELFF.

The rearrangement links TRBV28 to TRBJ1-5. CDR3 size: 13 residues. Germline V lookup: CDR1 MDHEN, CDR2 SYDVKM. CDR3 in amino acids: CASSFAVILPQHF.

This chain joins TRBV5-1 and TRBJ2-1; TCRdb indicates TRBD2, and absent DNA this call remains unverified. Germline CDR1 and CDR2: SGHRS and YFSETQ. This CDR3 spans 17 amino acids. Here the CDR3 reads CASAVAAGLAGVNEQFF.

The chain carries TRBV7-9 and TRBJ2-3; the D call of TRBD1 rests on TCRdb alone, since no DNA is present to check it. Germline CDR1 reads SEHNR; CDR2 reads FQNEAQ (reference sequence). The CDR3 covers 15 residues. This chain's CDR3 is CASSPPGRGRDTQYF.

The J gene is TRBJ2-2, the V gene TRBV5-1. The CDR3 has 13 residues. Germline CDR1 and CDR2: SGHRS and YFSETQ. The CDR3 sequence: CASSSDITGELFF.

This chain uses TRBV5-1 with TRBJ2-7; TCRdb's D call of TRBD2 is untestable without DNA. Per germline, CDR1 SGHRS and CDR2 YFSETQ. The CDR3 is 15 residues long. The chain's CDR3 is CASSPRSGSIYEQYF.

The chain links TRBV15 to TRBJ1-5; TCRdb selects TRBD1, and the lack of DNA leaves this call unchecked. The CDR3 runs 13 residues. Germline-derived CDR1 and CDR2 are LNHNV and YYDKDF (reference sequence). The CDR3 here is CATSRGTVQPQHF.

The V gene is TRBV6-1, the J gene TRBJ1-2. CDR1 and CDR2 (germline): MNHNS, SASEGT. This CDR3 comprises 15 residues. The CDR3 region is CASRASLGTGYGYTF.

V gene TRBV4-1 combines with J gene TRBJ2-7; the TRBD1 assignment by TCRdb is unverifiable without DNA. The CDR3 totals 16 residues. Germline-derived CDR1 and CDR2 are MGHRA and YSYEKL. The chain's CDR3 is CASSQGAPGNFNEQYF.

This chain links TRBV5-5 with TRBJ2-7; as DNA is missing, the TRBD1 call by TCRdb cannot be tested. The CDR3 is made up of 13 amino acids. Germline V lookup: CDR1 SGHKS, CDR2 YYEKEE (reference sequence). CDR3 sequence reads: CASSSPDRGEQYF.

This chain connects TRBV6-2 or TRBV6-3 to TRBJ1-5; TCRdb lists TRBD1, though no DNA is available to test this call. This CDR3 spans 15 amino acids. CDR1 and CDR2 (germline): MNHEY, SVGEGT. This chain's CDR3 is CASKGTGEGNQPQHF.

The genes are TRBV7-8 and TRBJ2-2; TCRdb calls TRBD2, which cannot be checked without DNA. The CDR3 runs 16 residues. Germline assignment: CDR1 SGHVS and CDR2 FQNEAQ. The chain's CDR3 is CASSLPRLAVGGELFF.